The source of this T cell receptor (beta chain) is a study of T cells after yellow fever vaccination. Study-wide context: The authors prepared low-cell-number fractions using SMART-Seq v4 Ultra Low Input. General study findings and limits: Most clones from primary vaccination resurfaced after the booster (under 97% CD4, more than 75% CD8). Weaker overall was a secondary response that nonetheless peaked faster, on day 5 versus 15.

Concerning this clonotype itself: The target antigen is unknown.

As TCR cDNA was made by 5'RACE template switching, a universal primer site and UMIs were added. Each CDR3 protein is one row after TCRdb ran MiXCR on the 5' RACE reads. The sample lists 400,000 or so distinct CDR3 sequences, 11% seen once, with roughly 18% in the top ten. Sequencing was performed on PBMCs, taken on the day of the first yellow fever vaccination. The clonotype comes from a man younger than 30 who received the YFV17D yellow fever vaccine.

CDR3 amino acids: CASSTGTLNTGELFF. The CDR3 coding sequence is TGTGCCAGCAGTACCGGGACACTTAACACCGGGGAGCTGTTTTTT. The V gene is TRBV6-2 or TRBV6-3, the J gene TRBJ2-2; D may be TRBD1 (6 bases). The germline V and J ends were trimmed by 5 bases and 2 bases, with 12 bases remaining between them. Looked up from germline, CDR1 is MNHEY and CDR2 is SVGEGT. This CDR3 is 15 amino acids long.